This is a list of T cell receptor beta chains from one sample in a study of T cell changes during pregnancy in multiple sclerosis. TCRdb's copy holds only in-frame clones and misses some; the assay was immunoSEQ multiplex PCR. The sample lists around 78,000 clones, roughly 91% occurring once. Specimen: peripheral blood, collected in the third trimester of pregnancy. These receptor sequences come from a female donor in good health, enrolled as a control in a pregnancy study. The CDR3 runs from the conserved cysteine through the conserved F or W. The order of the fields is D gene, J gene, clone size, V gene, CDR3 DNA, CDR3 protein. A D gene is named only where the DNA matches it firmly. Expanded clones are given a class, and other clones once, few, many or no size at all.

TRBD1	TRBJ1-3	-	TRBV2	TGTGCCAGCAGTGGGGACAGGGGCTCTGGAAACACCATATATTTT	CASSGDRGSGNTIYF
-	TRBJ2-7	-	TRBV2	TGTGCCAGCACTGTAGAGGGATTAGGGGGCTACGAGCAGTACTTC	CASTVEGLGGYEQYF
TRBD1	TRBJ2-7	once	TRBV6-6	TGTGCCACCAGAATCCGGGACAGCTCCTACGAGCAGTACTTC	CATRIRDSSYEQYF
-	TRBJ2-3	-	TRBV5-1	TGCGCCAGCAGCTTGGGCGGCGTAGGAGATACGCAGTATTTT	CASSLGGVGDTQYF
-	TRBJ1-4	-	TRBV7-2	TGTGCCAGCAGCCCAGGGACAAAAACTAATGAAAAACTGTTTTTT	CASSPGTKTNEKLFF
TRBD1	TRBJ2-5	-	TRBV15	TGTGCCACCAGCAGAGAGGGTGAGGGGACAGCCCAAGAGACCCAGTACTTC	CATSREGEGTAQETQYF
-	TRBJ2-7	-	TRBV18	TGTGCCAGCTCACTTCTAGACTGGAACGAGCAGTACTTC	CASSLLDWNEQYF
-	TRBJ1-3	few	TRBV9	TGTGCCAGCAGCGTAGCGTCAGGCCCTGGTAACACCATATATTTT	CASSVASGPGNTIYF
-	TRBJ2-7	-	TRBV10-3	TGTGCCATCAGTGACGTTGGGGGGGGCCCCCGCTACGAGCAGTACTTC	CAISDVGGGPRYEQYF
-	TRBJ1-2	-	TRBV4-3	TGCGCCAGCAGCGACAGGTCTCTCTATGGCTACACCTTC	CASSDRSLYGYTF
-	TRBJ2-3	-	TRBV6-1	TGTGCCAGCAGTGAATGGTGGGCTAGCACAGATACGCAGTATTTT	CASSEWWASTDTQYF
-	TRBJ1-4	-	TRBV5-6	TGTGCCAGCAGTGCCTCGGGTTCGGCTAATGAAAAACTGTTTTTT	CASSASGSANEKLFF
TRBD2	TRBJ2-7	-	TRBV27	TGTGCCAGCAGTTTAAATAAGCGGGAGTTTCCCCACGAGCAGTACTTC	CASSLNKREFPHEQYF
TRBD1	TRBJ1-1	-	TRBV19	TGTGCCAGTAGTATCAATCCAGGGACAGGGAACACTGAAGCTTTCTTT	CASSINPGTGNTEAFF
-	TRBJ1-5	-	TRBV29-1	TGCAGCGTTGTTCCGGAAGGGGGCAATCAGCCCCAGCATTTT	CSVVPEGGNQPQHF
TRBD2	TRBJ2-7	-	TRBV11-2	TGTGCCAGCAGCTTAGTGAGCGGGAGGACGGGCGAGCAGTACTTC	CASSLVSGRTGEQYF
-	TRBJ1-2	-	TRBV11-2	TGTGCCAGCAGCTTAGAACATAGCCACCGCTATGGCTACACCTTC	CASSLEHSHRYGYTF
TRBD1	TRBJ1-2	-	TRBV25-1	TGTGCCAGCAGTGAATTGGGACAGGGAGTGGTCCTGGGTGGCTACACCTTC	CASSELGQGVVLGGYTF
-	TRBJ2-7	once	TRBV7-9	TGTGCCAGCAGCCCACGGAGCGAGCAGTACTTC	CASSPRSEQYF
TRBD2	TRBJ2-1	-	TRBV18	TGTGCCAGCTCACCCTCGACTAGCGGGAGACCCTACAATGAGCAGTTCTTC	CASSPSTSGRPYNEQFF
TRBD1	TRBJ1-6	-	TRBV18	TGTGCCAGCTCACCGGACAGGGTGGGTTCACCCCTCCACTTT	CASSPDRVGSPLHF
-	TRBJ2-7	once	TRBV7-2	TGTGCCAGCAGTACCCTCCACCGGGACACAAAATACGAGCAGTACTTC	CASSTLHRDTKYEQYF
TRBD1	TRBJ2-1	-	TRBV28	TGTGCCAGCACCACCGAAGGGGGCGCAGGCAATGAGCAGTTCTTC	CASTTEGGAGNEQFF
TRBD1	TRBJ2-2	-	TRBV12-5	TGTGCTAGTGGTTTGGTAGCACGGACAGGGCTTGGCACCGGGGAGCTGTTTTTT	CASGLVARTGLGTGELFF
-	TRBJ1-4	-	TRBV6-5	TGTGCCAGCAGCTCAGGGCAAGTAAATGAAAAACTGTTTTTT	CASSSGQVNEKLFF
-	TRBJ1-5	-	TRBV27	TGTGCCAGCAGTTCCCCAGACAGTAGCAATCAGCCCCAGCATTTT	CASSSPDSSNQPQHF
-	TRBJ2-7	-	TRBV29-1	TGCAGCGCCCTTCTCCGGGTTAACGAGCAGTACTTC	CSALLRVNEQYF
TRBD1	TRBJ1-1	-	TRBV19	TGTGCCAGTAGGACTATCGGGACAGGGGGGGTAGTTGGAGCTTTCTTT	CASRTIGTGGVVGAFF
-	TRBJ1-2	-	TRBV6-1	TGTGCCAGCAGTGAATCGACGCAGGGAGGTTATGGCTACACCTTC	CASSESTQGGYGYTF
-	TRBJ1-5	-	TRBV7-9	TGTGCCAGCAGCTTAGTAGGTAGCGGCAATCAGCCCCAGCATTTT	CASSLVGSGNQPQHF
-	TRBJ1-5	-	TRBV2	TGTGCCAGTAGTCTCACAGGCCCAAATCAGCCCCAGCATTTT	CASSLTGPNQPQHF
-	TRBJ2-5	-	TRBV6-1	TGTGCCAGCAGTGACCGCAGGGCGTGGGAGACCCAGTACTTC	CASSDRRAWETQYF
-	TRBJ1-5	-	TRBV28	TGTGCCAGCAGTTCCGGGTTGAATCAGCCCCAGCATTTT	CASSSGLNQPQHF
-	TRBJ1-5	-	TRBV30	TGTGCCTGGAGTGTAAAGACAGTAAATCAGCCCCAGCATTTT	CAWSVKTVNQPQHF
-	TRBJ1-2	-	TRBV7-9	TGTGCCAGCAGCCCCGGGGCGGGGTATGGCTACACCTTC	CASSPGAGYGYTF
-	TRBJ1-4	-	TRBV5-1	TGCGCCAGCAGCTTGGTCGGACAGTCTAATGAAAAACTGTTTTTT	CASSLVGQSNEKLFF
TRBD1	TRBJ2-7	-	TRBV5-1	TGCGCCAGCAGCTTGGACCAGACCGGGACAGGGTACTACGAGCAGTACTTC	CASSLDQTGTGYYEQYF
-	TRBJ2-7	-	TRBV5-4	TGTGCCAGCAGCTTGGAAGCTAGCCGTACCTACGAGCAGTACTTC	CASSLEASRTYEQYF
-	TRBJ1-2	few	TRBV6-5	TGTGCCAGCGCGGATAACTATGGCTACACCTTC	CASADNYGYTF
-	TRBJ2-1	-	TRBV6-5	TGTGCCAGCAGTCGGAGGCAGCGGTACAATGAGCAGTTCTTC	CASSRRQRYNEQFF
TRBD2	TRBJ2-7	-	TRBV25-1	TGTGCCAGCAGAAGCGGGAGTCCCTACGAGCAGTACTTC	CASRSGSPYEQYF
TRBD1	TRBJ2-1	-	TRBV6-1	TGTGCCAGCCTGAGAGGGGGCAACTACAATGAGCAGTTCTTC	CASLRGGNYNEQFF
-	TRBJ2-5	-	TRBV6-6	TGTGCCAGCAGTTACTCACGGGGTCCCCAAGAGACCCAGTACTTC	CASSYSRGPQETQYF
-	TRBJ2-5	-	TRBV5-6	TGTGCCAGCAGCTTAAGGTGGGCCTACCAAGAGACCCAGTACTTC	CASSLRWAYQETQYF
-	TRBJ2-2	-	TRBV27	TGTGCCAGCAGTTTAACGCGGGCGAACACCGGGGAGCTGTTTTTT	CASSLTRANTGELFF